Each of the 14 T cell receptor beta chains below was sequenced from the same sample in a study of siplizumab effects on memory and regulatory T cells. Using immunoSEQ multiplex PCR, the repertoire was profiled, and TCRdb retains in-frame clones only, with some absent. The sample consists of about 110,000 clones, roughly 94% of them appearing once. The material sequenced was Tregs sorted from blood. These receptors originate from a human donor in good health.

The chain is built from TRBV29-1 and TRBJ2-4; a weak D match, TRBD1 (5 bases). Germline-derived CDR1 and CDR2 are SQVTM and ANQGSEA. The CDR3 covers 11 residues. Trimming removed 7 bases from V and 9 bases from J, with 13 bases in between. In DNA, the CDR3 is TGCAGCGGGTGGCAGGGCGCCATTCAGTACTTC. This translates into CSGWQGAIQYF.

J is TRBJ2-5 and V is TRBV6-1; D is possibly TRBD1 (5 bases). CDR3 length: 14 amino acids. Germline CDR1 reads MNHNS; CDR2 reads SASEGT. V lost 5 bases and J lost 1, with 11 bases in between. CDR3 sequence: CASSLDSFQETQYF. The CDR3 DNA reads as TGTGCCAGCAGTCTCGACAGCTTCCAAGAGACCCAGTACTTC.

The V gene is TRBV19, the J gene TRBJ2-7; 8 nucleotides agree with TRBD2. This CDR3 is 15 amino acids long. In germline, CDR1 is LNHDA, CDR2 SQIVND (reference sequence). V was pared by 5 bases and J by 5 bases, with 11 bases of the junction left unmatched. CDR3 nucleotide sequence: TGTGCCAGTAGTCCGGGTAGCGGGAAGTCTGACGAGCAGTACTTC. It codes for CASSPGSGKSDEQYF.

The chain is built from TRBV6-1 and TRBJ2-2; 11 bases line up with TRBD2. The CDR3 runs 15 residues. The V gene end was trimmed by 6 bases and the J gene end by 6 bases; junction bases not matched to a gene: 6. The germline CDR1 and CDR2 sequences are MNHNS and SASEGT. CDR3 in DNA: TGTGCCAGCAGCCGACTAGCGGGATGGTCCGGGGAGCTGTTTTTT. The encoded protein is CASSRLAGWSGELFF.

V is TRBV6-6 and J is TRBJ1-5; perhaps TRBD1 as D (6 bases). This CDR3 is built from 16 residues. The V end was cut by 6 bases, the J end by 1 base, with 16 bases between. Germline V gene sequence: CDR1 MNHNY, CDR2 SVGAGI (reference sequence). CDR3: CASRLILQGSNQPQHF. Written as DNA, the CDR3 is TGTGCCAGCAGACTAATTTTACAGGGAAGCAATCAGCCCCAGCATTTT.

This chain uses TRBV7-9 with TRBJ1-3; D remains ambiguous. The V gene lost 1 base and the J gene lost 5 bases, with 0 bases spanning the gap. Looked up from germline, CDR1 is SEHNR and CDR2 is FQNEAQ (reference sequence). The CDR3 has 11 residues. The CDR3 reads CASSLGNTIYF. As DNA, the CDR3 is TGTGCCAGCAGCTTAGGAAACACCATATATTTT. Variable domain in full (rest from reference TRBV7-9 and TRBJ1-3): DTGVSQNPRHKITKRGQNVTFRCDPISEHNRLYWYRQTLGQGPEFLTYFQNEAQLEKSRLLSDRFSAERPKGSFSTLEIQRTEQGDSAMYLCASSLGNTIYFGEGSWLTVV.

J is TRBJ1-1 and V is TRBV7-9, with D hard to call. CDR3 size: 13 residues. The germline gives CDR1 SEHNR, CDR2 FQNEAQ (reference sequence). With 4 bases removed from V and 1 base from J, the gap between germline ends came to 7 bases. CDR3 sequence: CASSSPWNTEAFF. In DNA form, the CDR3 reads TGTGCCAGCAGCTCCCCGTGGAACACTGAAGCTTTCTTT.

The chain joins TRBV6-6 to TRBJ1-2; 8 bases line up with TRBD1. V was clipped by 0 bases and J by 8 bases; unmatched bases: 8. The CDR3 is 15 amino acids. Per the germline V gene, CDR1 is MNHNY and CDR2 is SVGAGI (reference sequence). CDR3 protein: CASSYSAGGAGGYTF. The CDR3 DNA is TGTGCCAGCAGTTACTCTGCAGGGGGCGCTGGGGGCTACACCTTC.

The CDR3 sequence: CASSEQFGVGFADTQYF. DNA for the CDR3: TGTGCCAGCAGTGAACAGTTCGGGGTGGGGTTCGCAGATACGCAGTATTTT. V usage is TRBV6-1 and J usage is TRBJ2-3; D perhaps matches TRBD2 (5 bases). There are 17 residues in the CDR3. V lost 2 bases and J 4 bases, leaving 19 bases between the germline ends. The germline gives CDR1 MNHNS, CDR2 SASEGT.

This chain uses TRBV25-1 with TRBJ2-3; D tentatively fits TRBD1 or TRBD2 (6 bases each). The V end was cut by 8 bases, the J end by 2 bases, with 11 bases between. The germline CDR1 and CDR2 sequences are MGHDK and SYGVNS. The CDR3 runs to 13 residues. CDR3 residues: CASGGPNTDTQYF. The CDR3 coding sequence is TGTGCCAGCGGGGGGCCGAACACAGATACGCAGTATTTT.

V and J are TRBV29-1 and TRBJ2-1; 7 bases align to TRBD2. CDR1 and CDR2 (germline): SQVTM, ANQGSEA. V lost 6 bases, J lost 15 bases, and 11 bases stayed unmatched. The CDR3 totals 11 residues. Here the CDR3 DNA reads TGCAGCGTCTTGGGGGGAGGGGATCCGTTCTTC. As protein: CSVLGGGDPFF.

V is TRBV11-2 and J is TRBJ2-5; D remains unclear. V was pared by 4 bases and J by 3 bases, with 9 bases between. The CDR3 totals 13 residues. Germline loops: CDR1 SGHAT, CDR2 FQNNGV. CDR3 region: CASSSRWEETQYF. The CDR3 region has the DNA TGTGCCAGCAGCTCCAGATGGGAAGAGACCCAGTACTTC.

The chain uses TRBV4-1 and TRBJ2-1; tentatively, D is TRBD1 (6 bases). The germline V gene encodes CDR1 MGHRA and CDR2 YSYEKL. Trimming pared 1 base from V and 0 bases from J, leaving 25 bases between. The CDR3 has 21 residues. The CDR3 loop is CASSQVGWGQPRASSYNEQFF. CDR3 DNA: TGCGCCAGCAGCCAAGTGGGATGGGGACAACCTCGGGCGAGCTCCTACAATGAGCAGTTCTTC.

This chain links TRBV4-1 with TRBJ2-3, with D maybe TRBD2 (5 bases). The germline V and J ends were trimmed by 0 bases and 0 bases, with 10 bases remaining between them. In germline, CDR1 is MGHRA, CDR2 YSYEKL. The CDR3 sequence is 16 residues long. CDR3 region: CASSQERAGSTDTQYF. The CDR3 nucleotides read TGCGCCAGCAGCCAAGAAAGGGCGGGTAGCACAGATACGCAGTATTTT.